One T cell receptor (beta chain) is described in this entry. At the DNA level, this CDR3 is encoded by other sequences in the same sample as well. The sample comes from a study of blood T cell repertoires in COVID-19. Study information: The cDNA or gDNA used as material had been derived from T cells, B-cell-depleted T cells, or PBMCs.

The CDR3 is made up of 15 amino acids. Per the germline V gene, CDR1 is SGHRS and CDR2 is YFSETQ. Trimming took 0 bases from V and 4 from J, leaving 13 bases between them. Sequencing was performed with immunoSEQ multiplex PCR; in TCRdb, only in-frame clones are kept and a portion is missing. The table has hundreds of thousands of clones, roughly 86% seen once. This TCR came from a woman in her thirties or forties with acute COVID-19. The rearrangement uses TRBV5-1 and TRBJ1-1, with a tentative D call TRBD1 (6 bases). Source material: PBMCs or T cells enriched from blood (not recorded which). The CDR3 coding sequence is TGCGCCAGCAGCTTGGGACAGGTTGGTAGCACTGAAGCTTTCTTT. This codes for CASSLGQVGSTEAFF. The full variable domain, with the rest looked up from reference TRBV5-1 and TRBJ1-1, is KAGVTQTPRYLIKTRGQQVTLSCSPISGHRSVSWYQQTPGQGLQFLFEYFSETQRNKGNFPGRFSGRQFSNSRSEMNVSTLELGDSALYLCASSLGQVGSTEAFFGQGTRLTVV.